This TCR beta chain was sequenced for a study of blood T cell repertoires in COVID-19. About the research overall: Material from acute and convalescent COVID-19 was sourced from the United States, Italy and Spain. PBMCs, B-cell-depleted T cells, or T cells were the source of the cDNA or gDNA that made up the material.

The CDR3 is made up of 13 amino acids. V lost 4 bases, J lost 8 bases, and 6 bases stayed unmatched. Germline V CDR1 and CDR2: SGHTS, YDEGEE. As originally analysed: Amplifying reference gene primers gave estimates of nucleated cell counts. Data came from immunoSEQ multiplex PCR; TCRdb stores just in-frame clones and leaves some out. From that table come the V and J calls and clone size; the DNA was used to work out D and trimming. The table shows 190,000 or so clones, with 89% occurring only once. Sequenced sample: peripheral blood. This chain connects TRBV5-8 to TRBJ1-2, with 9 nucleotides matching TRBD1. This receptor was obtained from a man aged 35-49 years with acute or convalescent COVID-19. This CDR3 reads CASSKGQGYGYTF. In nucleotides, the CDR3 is TGTGCCAGCAGCAAGGGACAGGGATACGGCTACACCTTC.